The following is a T cell receptor beta chain sequence with its context. Its antigen remains unidentified. Clones were read by immunoSEQ multiplex PCR, and TCRdb kept only the in-frame ones, dropping some. Of about 1.5 million clones detected, 95% to 99% appear once; the ten largest clones hold about 0.45%. These data are taken from a study of shared clonotypes between healthy human individuals. The CDR3 spans 16 residues. With V trimmed by 6 bases and J by 0 bases, 6 bases remained unmatched. In germline, CDR1 is SNHLY, CDR2 FYNNEI. Study-wide findings and caveats: Sampling involved blood alone; tissue repertoires likely differ. A handful of donors showed sharing of about 4.8% of naive CD4 clonotypes.

Researchers partitioned CD4+ cells into CD45RA+ naive and CD45RA-negative memory subsets. This sequence originates from a man aged 25 to 40 in good health. The sequenced material came from naive CD4+ T cells sorted from blood. Noted subset: CD45RA+ positively selected. The genes are TRBV2 and TRBJ2-3; the match to TRBD1 covers 10 bases. In nucleotides, the CDR3 is TGTGCCAGCAGGAGAGGGACAGGGGAGAGCACAGATACGCAGTATTTT. Protein sequence: CASRRGTGESTDTQYF.